A selection of T cell receptor beta chains follows, all from one sample in a study of response to subunit inactivated influenza vaccine. From the RT-PCR reads, TCRdb called clonotypes with MiXCR, one entry per CDR3 protein. The data show hundreds of thousands of distinct CDR3 sequences, about 20% seen once. The material was PBMCs from blood, obtained roughly 20 months after vaccination. All receptors come from a man aged 45-69 years who received an inactivated influenza vaccine. Each CDR3 is given with its conserved first and last residue. Each record gives: V gene, CDR3 protein.

v_gene: TRBV5-1; CDR3aa: CASSAGHSTDTQYF
v_gene: TRBV20-1; CDR3aa: CSAFKGPSERTDTQYF
v_gene: TRBV29-1; CDR3aa: CSGSPGQGYEQYF
v_gene: TRBV4-2; CDR3aa: CASSQESGGYQETQYF
v_gene: TRBV7-2; CDR3aa: CASSTGQGNIQYF
v_gene: TRBV5-5; CDR3aa: CASSLWVGNEKLFF
v_gene: TRBV29-1; CDR3aa: CSVSRDRGPLGYGYTF
v_gene: TRBV20-1; CDR3aa: CSARDLSGGADTQYF
v_gene: TRBV7-2; CDR3aa: CASSLPGLDTQYF
v_gene: TRBV20-1; CDR3aa: CSAETGSDEKLFF
v_gene: TRBV7-8; CDR3aa: CASSLARYRDGAHNTEAFF
v_gene: TRBV20-1; CDR3aa: CSAAPHYNEQFF
v_gene: TRBV20-1; CDR3aa: CSARGTVFSYEQYF
v_gene: TRBV29-1; CDR3aa: CSVKTGGNQPQHF
v_gene: TRBV4-1; CDR3aa: CASSQVRGGANTIYF
v_gene: TRBV21-1; CDR3aa: CASSKGGASYGYTF
v_gene: TRBV3-1; CDR3aa: CASSQTWGRNRVRGSPLHF
v_gene: TRBV3-1; CDR3aa: CASSQGTSGLNEQFF
v_gene: TRBV7-9; CDR3aa: CASSLQGAANTEAFF
v_gene: TRBV2; CDR3aa: CASSALGDTQYF
v_gene: TRBV29-1; CDR3aa: CSHSDNPYNEQFF
v_gene: TRBV5-1; CDR3aa: CASSLDPGSYGYTF